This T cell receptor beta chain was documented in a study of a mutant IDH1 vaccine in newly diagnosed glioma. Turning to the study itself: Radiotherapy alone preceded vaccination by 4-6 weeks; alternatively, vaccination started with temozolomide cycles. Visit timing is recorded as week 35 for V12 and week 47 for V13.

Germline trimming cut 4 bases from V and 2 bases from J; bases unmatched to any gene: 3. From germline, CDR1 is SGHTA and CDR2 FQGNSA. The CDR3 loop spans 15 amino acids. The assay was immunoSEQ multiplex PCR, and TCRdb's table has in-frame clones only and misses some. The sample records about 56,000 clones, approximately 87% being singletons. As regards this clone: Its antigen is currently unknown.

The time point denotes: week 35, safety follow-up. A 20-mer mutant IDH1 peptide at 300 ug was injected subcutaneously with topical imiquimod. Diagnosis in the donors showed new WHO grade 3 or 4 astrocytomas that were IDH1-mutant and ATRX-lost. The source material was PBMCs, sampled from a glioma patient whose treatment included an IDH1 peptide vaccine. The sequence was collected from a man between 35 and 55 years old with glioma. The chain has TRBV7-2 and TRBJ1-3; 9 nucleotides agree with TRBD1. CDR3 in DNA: TGTGCCAGCAGCTCCCGGACAGGGGCTGGAAACACCATATATTTT. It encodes CASSSRTGAGNTIYF.